This T cell receptor beta chain comes out of a study of cytomegalovirus exposure and HLA in healthy donors. Primers for the PCR totalled 60 Vbeta and 13 Jbeta. Method: immunoSEQ multiplex PCR; TCRdb's copy keeps in-frame clones and lacks some. The table includes 95,000 to 150,000 clones, roughly 78% detected once. The CDR3 has 16 residues. J lost 8 bases, V lost 8 bases, and 16 bases had no gene match. Germline V CDR1 and CDR2: MGHDK, SYGVNS. Sequencing used PBMCs. The TCR was taken from a man aged 25 to 40 in good health and CMV-seronegative. J is TRBJ2-1 and V is TRBV25-1; 9 bases align to TRBD2. The CDR3 is CASQEVRRGGPDEQFF. CDR3 nucleotides: TGTGCCAGCCAAGAGGTGAGGCGGGGGGGCCCAGATGAGCAGTTCTTC.